The sequence of this T cell receptor (beta chain) was determined in a study of blood T cell repertoires in COVID-19. Sequencing was performed with immunoSEQ multiplex PCR; in TCRdb, only in-frame clones are kept and a portion is missing. The data contain 250,000 to 400,000 clones, approximately 90% of them seen just once; the ten biggest clones take up roughly 1.7%. CDR1 and CDR2 from the germline V gene are SNHLY and FYNNEI. The CDR3 totals 14 residues. Trimming removed 4 bases from V and 6 bases from J, with 10 bases in between. The receptor's source is a woman aged 25 to 39 with COVID-19, enrolled during active disease. Sequenced: peripheral blood. The V and J genes are TRBV2 and TRBJ1-6; D uncertain. This chain's CDR3 is CASSVTVSNSPLHF. Written as DNA, the CDR3 is TGTGCCAGCAGTGTAACAGTCTCTAATTCACCCCTCCACTTT. The whole variable domain, filled in from reference TRBV2 and TRBJ1-6, reads EPEVTQTPSHQVTQMGQEVILRCVPISNHLYFYWYRQILGQKVEFLVSFYNNEISEKSEIFDDQFSVERPDGSNFTLKIRSTKLEDSAMYFCASSVTVSNSPLHFGNGTRLTVT.